This TCR beta chain was profiled in a study of vaccination and CD4 T cells after COVID-19 (dated by TCRdb to the early 2020s). With respect to the entire study: Every convalescent patient had a positive nasal swab PCR test for SARS-CoV-2, with mild disease in about nine patients and severe disease in one. The convalescent cohort comprised six males and four females, including two Hispanic individuals, seven Caucasians, two Asians and one multiracial person. Each participant got two doses of either the Pfizer-BioNTech BNT162b2 vaccine (n=8) or the Moderna mRNA-1273 vaccine (n=2). The cultures were stimulated with overlapping spike peptide pools from SARS-CoV-2 and from the common cold coronaviruses HCoV-NL63, HCoV-OC43 and HCoV-229E. In control cultures, a CEFX viral epitope pool was used as positive control, an HIV-1 Nef peptide pool was used as negative control, or no peptide was added. In over 8 COVID-19 convalescent patients and 4 infection-naive healthy vaccine recipients, the spike-specific CD4+ TCR repertoire before mRNA vaccination was compared with the repertoire after mRNA vaccination. Post-vaccine blood samples were collected a median of around 2.5 months after the second vaccine dose, ranging from about 14 to 241 days. Post-COVID blood samples were collected from convalescent patients a median of approximately 100 days after diagnosis, with a range of roughly 35 to 170 days. The research as a whole found: The number of convalescent patients in the study was relatively small, and the study did not examine early timepoints following natural infection. Although the median number of SARS-CoV-2-reactive clonotypes went up from 20 to 25 after infection to 30 to 45 after vaccination, the increase was not significant. In convalescent patients, nearly all vaccine-specific clones (304 of 307) were found to be mono-reactive for SARS-CoV-2 spike rather than cross-reactive with common cold coronaviruses. In convalescent patients, a median around 90% of post-vaccine SARS-CoV-2-reactive clones were detected only after vaccination, and vaccine-specific priming was suggested by this finding.

Sample treatment or condition, as interpreted from the label and publication: approximately 9-day PBMC culture with coronavirus spike peptide pools or control peptides (ViraFEST assay). The ViraFEST assay was used in the study, in which antigen-specific T cells were expanded with peptide pools and expanded clonotypes were subsequently identified by TCR sequencing. The positive SARS-CoV-2 PCR tests of the convalescent patients were dated from March to December 2020, before the Alpha, Beta and Delta variants emerged in the United States. Each well held roughly 2.2 million PBMCs cultured in IMDM containing around 5.1% human AB serum and approximately 10 IU/ml IL-2, with 8 to 10 ug/ml peptide pools added. On days 3 and 7, half of the culture medium was replaced with fresh IL-2-containing medium. Once the cells had been in culture for roughly 11 days, the EasySep CD4+ T cell isolation kit was used to isolate CD4+ T cells by negative selection. Ficoll-Paque Plus gradient centrifugation was used to isolate PBMCs from whole blood, and the isolated PBMCs were then either used fresh or cryopreserved at -140C. Each culture condition was generally run in triplicate wells.

The germline V gene encodes CDR1 SEHNR and CDR2 FQNEAQ (reference sequence). The germline ends are 12 bases apart after V is trimmed by 0 bases and J by 9 bases. The CDR3, cysteine through phenylalanine, is 14 amino acids long. Only CDR3 DNA remains: 42 bases, in frame from the first base. Library preparation employed PCR. At the Johns Hopkins FTIC core, DNA from the cultured CD4+ T cells underwent TCR sequencing with the Oncomine TCR Beta short-read assay. Genomic DNA was extracted from the cultured CD4+ T cells with the QIAamp micro DNA kit. Oncomine TCR Beta libraries from cultured CD4+ T cells were pooled with unique dual indexes and sequenced on an Illumina iSeq 100. For the original study's pipeline: Non-productive sequences were filtered out, and CDR3s that did not start with C, did not end with F or W, or were shorter than 7 amino acids were discarded. The MANAFEST web application identified antigen-specific clonotypes by comparing peptide-stimulated wells against reference wells and other culture wells. Positive clones required FDR below 0.05, an odds ratio above 5, and productive frequency above 0.1% in at least two of three replicate wells. A clonotype was classed as cross-reactive if the clonotype showed significant expansion both in SARS-CoV-2 spike wells and in at least one common cold coronavirus spike condition. CDR3 homology was assessed with Levenshtein distances (stringdist) and unrooted phylogenetic trees (ape) in R version 3.6.1. The raw public reads went through TCRdb reprocessing: fastp at Q25, MiXCR clone calling, in-frame beta chains kept. Each record represents a unique CDR3 protein, reported with the most common genes and DNA among its rows. The authors' filters were not applied to this entry. In this sample the table shows 15,000 to 20,000 distinct CDR3 sequences, approximately 50% of which occur a single time. The top ten clonotypes cover over 8.5% of the sample.

A note on this clonotype: Which antigen it targets is not known. Base quality data are lacking; no much larger clone is found one base away.

The chain links TRBV7-9 with TRBJ1-5; matching of 6 bases hints at TRBD1 as the D gene. Sequenced: CD4+ T cells from blood, cultured in vitro. The sequence was obtained from a human donor who had recovered from COVID-19. The bases are TGTGCCAGCAGCTTAGCGGGGGGCTCCGGGCCCCAGCATTTT. This yields the protein CASSLAGGSGPQHF.